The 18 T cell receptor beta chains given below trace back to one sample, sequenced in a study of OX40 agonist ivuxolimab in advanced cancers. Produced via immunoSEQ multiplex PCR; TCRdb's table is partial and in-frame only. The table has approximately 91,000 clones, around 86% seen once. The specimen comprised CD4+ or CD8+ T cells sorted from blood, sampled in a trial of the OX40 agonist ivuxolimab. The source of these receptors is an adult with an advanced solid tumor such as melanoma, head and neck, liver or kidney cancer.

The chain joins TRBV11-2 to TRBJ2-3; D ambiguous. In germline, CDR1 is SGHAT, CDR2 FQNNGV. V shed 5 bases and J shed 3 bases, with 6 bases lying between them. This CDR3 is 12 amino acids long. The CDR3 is CASSQETDTQYF. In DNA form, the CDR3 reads TGTGCCAGCAGCCAGGAGACAGATACGCAGTATTTT.

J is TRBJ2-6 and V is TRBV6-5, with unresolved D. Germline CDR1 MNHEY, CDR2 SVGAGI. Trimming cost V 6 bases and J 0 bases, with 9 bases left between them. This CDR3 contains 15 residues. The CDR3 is CASRSRSSGANVLTF. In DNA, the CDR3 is TGTGCCAGCAGGTCTCGGAGCTCTGGGGCCAACGTCCTGACTTTC.

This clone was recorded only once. CDR3 nucleotide sequence: TGTGCTAGTGGTCCGGCTCCCGTCGGGGAGACCCAGTACTTC. This codes for CASGPAPVGETQYF. The genes are TRBV12-5 and TRBJ2-5; D unresolved. V gave up 5 bases and J gave up 5 bases, with 15 bases separating them. Germline V CDR1 and CDR2: LGHNT, FRNRAP. The CDR3 totals 14 residues.

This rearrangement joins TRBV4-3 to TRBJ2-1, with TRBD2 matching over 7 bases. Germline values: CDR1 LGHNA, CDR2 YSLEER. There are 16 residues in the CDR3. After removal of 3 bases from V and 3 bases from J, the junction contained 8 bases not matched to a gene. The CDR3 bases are TGCGCCAGCAGCCAGTTCGCGGGCGGGAGCTACAATGAGCAGTTCTTC. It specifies CASSQFAGGSYNEQFF.

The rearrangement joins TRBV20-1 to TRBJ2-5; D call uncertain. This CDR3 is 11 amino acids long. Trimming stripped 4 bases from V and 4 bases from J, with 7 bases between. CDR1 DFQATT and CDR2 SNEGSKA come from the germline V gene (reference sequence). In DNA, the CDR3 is TGCAGTGCTAAGACCTCAGAGACCCAGTACTTC. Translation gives CSAKTSETQYF.

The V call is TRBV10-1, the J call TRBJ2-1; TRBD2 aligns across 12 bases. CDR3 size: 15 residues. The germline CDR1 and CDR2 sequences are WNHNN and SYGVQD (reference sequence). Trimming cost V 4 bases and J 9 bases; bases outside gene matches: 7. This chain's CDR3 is CASSGLAGGTGEQFF. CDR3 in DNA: TGCGCCAGCAGTGGGCTAGCGGGGGGGACCGGTGAGCAGTTCTTC.

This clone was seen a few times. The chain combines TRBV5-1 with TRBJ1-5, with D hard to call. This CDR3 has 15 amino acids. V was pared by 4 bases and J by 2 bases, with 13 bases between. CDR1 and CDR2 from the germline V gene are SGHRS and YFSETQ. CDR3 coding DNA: TGCGCCAGCAGCGAGTCGGGCACGGGCAATCAGCCCCAGCATTTT. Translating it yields CASSESGTGNQPQHF.

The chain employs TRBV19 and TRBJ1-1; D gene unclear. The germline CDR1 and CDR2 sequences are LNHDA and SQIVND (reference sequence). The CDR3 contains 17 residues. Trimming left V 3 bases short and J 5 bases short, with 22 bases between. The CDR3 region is CASSILVGDPEKTEAFF. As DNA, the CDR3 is TGTGCCAGTAGTATCTTGGTAGGCGACCCAGAAAAGACTGAAGCTTTCTTT.

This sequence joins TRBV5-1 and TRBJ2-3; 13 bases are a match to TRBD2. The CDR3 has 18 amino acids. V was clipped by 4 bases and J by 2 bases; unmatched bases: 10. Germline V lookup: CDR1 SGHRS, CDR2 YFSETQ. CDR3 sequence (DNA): TGCGCCAGCAGCCCGAGACTTGGGACTAGCGGGGTCACAGATACGCAGTATTTT. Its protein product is CASSPRLGTSGVTDTQYF.

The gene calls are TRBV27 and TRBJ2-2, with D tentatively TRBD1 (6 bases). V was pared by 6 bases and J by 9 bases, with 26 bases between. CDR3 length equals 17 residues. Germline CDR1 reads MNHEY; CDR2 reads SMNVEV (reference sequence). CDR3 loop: CASSPSYGTRGPRELFF. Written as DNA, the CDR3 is TGTGCCAGCAGCCCTTCATACGGGACACGGGGTCCCAGGGAGCTGTTTTTT.

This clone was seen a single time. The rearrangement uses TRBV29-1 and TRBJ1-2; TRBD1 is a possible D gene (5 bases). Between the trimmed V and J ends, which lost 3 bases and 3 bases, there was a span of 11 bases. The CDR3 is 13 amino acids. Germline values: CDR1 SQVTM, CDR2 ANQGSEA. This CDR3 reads CSVEAGADYGYTF. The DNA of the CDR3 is TGCAGCGTTGAGGCTGGGGCAGACTATGGCTACACCTTC.

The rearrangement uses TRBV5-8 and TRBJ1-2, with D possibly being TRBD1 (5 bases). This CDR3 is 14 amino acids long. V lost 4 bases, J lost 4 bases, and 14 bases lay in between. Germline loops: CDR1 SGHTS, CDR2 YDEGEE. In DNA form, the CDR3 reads TGTGCCAGCAGCGGGGGTCAGGGAGGCTATGGCTACACCTTC. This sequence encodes CASSGGQGGYGYTF.

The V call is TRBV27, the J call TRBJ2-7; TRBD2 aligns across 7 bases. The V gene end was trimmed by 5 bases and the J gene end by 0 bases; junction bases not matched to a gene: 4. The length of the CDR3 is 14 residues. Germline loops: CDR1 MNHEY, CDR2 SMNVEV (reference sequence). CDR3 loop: CASSERGSSYEQYF. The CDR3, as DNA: TGTGCCAGCAGTGAGCGGGGAAGCTCCTACGAGCAGTACTTC.

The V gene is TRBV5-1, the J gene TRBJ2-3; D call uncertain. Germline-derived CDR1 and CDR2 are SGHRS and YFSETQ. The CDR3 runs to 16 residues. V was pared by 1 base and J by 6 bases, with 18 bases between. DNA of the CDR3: TGCGCCAGCAGCTTGTTAAAGGCGACGGCCCCGGATACGCAGTATTTT. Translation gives CASSLLKATAPDTQYF.

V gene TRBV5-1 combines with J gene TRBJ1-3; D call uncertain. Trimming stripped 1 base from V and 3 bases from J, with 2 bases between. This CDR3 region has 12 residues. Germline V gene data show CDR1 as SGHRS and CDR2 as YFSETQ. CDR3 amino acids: CASSLNGNTIYF. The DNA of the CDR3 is TGCGCCAGCAGCTTGAATGGAAACACCATATATTTT. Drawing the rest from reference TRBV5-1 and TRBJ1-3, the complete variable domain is KAGVTQTPRYLIKTRGQQVTLSCSPISGHRSVSWYQQTPGQGLQFLFEYFSETQRNKGNFPGRFSGRQFSNSRSEMNVSTLELGDSALYLCASSLNGNTIYFGEGSWLTVV.

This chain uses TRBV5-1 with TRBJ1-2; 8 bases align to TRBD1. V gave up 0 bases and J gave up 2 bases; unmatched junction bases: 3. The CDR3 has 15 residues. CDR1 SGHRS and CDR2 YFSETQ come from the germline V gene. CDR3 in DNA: TGCGCCAGCAGCTTGGATCAGGGGGCGAACTATGGCTACACCTTC. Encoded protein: CASSLDQGANYGYTF.

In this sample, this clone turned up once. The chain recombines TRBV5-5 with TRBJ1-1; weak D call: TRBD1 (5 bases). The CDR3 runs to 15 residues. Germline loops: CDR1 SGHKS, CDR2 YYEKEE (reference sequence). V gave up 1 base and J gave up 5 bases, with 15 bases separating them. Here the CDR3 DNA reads TGTGCCAGCAGCTTGCCCCGAGGGGCCGAAACTGAAGCTTTCTTT. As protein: CASSLPRGAETEAFF. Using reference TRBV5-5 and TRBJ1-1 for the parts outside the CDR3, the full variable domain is DAGVTQSPTHLIKTRGQQVTLRCSPISGHKSVSWYQQVLGQGPQFIFQYYEKEERGRGNFPDRFSARQFPNYSSELNVNALLLGDSALYLCASSLPRGAETEAFFGQGTRLTVV.

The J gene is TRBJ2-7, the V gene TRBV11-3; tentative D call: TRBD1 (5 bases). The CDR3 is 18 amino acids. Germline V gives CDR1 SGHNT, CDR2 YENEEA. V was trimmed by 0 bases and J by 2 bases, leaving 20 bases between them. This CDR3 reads CASSLEVLIGQAPYEQYF. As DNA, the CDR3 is TGTGCCAGCAGCTTAGAGGTGCTAATTGGACAAGCCCCCTACGAGCAGTACTTC. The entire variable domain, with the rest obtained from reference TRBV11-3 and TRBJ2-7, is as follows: EAGVVQSPRYKIIEKKQPVAFWCNPISGHNTLYWYLQNLGQGPELLIRYENEEAVDDSQLPKDRFSAERLKGVDSTLKIQPAELGDSAVYLCASSLEVLIGQAPYEQYFGPGTRLTVT.